This TCR beta chain stems from a study of beta chain features in type 1 diabetes. Study summary: Healthy donors resembled patients in age, gender and cell yields. Whole-study results and caveats: Naive, central memory and regulatory TCRB repertoires appeared more similar among patients than healthy donors. Researchers could not determine here whether HLA type influences TCRB rearrangement. For Type 1 diabetes patients, all four CD4+ subsets carried TCRB CDR3s that were moderately but significantly shorter.

As concerns this clone: Its specificity is unknown.

As every portion of the isolated RNA was reverse transcribed, the sequencing read expressed TCRB transcripts. TCRdb's table, derived via immunoSEQ multiplex PCR, lists solely in-frame clones and lacks some. In the table there are approximately 160,000 clones, almost 65% of which are singletons. V was trimmed by 5 bases and J by 10 bases, leaving 15 bases between them. Germline V lookup: CDR1 GTSNPN, CDR2 SVGIG (reference sequence). The CDR3 is made up of 13 amino acids. This chain links TRBV30 with TRBJ1-6; D remains ambiguous. This receptor was identified in a man aged 30 to 39 with type 1 diabetes. Input material: naive CD4+ T cells from blood. The DNA for the CDR3 is TGTGCCTGGGCAAGGGAAGGTACCTCACCCCTCCACTTT. It is translated as CAWAREGTSPLHF.